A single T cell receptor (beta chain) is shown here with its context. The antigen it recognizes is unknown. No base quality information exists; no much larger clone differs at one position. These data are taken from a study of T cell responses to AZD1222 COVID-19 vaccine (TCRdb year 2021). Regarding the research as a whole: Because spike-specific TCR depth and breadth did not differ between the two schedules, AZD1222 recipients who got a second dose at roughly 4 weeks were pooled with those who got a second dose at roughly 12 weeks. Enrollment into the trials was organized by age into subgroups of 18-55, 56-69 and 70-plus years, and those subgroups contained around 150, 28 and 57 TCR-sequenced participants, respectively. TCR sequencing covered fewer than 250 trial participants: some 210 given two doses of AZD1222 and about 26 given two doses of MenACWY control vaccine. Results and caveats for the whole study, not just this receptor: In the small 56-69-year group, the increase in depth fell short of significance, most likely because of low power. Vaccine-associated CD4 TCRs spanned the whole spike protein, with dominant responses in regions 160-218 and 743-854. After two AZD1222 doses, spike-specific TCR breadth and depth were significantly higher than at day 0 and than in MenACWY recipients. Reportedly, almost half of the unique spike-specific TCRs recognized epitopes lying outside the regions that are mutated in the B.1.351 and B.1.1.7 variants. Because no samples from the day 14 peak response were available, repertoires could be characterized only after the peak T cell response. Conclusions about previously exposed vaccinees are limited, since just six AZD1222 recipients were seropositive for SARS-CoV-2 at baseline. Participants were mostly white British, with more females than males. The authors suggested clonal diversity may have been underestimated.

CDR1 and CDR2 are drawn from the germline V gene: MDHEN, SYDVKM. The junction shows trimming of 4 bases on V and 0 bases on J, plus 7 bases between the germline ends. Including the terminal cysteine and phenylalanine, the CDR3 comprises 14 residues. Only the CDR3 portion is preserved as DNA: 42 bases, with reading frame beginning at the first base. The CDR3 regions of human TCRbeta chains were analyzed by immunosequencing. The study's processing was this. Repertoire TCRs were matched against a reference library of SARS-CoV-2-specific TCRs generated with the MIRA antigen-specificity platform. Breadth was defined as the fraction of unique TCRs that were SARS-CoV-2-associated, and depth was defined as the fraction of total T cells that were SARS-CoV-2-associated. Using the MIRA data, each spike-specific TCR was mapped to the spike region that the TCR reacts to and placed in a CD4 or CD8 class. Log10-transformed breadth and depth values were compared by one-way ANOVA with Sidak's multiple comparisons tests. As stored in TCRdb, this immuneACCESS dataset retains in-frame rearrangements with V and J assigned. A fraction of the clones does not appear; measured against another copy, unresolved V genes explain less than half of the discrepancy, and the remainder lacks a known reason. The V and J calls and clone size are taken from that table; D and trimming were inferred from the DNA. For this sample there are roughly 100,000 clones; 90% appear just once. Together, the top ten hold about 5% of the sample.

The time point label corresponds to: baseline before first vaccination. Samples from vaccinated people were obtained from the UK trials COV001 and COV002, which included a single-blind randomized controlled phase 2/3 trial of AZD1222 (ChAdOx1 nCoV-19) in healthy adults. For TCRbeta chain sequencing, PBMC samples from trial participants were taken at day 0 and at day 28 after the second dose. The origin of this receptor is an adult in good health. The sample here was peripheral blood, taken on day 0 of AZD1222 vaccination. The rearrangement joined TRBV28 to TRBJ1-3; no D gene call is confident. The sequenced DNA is TGTGCCAGCAGTTCCCGGGCCTCTGGAAACACCATATATTTT. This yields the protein CASSSRASGNTIYF.